The TCR beta chain under discussion was sequenced for a study of immune evolution from preneoplasia to lung adenocarcinoma. Study results and caveats: Later-stage lesions appeared to have more T cells, more diversity, less clonality.

This table comes from immunoSEQ multiplex PCR, and its TCRdb copy is limited to in-frame clones, with some not included. The sample yields thousands of clones, 70% to 90% seen once. A word on this clone: Its antigen is not identified.

Nucleic acids came from premalignant or tumor cells enriched by macro-dissection. Material: FFPE minimally invasive lung adenocarcinoma tissue. The sequence derives from a person between 65 and 80 years old with lung adenocarcinoma.

CDR3 in DNA: TGCAGCGTTGATGAAACGGGGTCTGGCTACACCTTC. It is translated as CSVDETGSGYTF. The chain joins TRBV29-1 to TRBJ1-2, with unresolved D. This CDR3 region has 12 residues. The V gene lost 3 bases and the J gene lost 7 bases, with 12 bases spanning the gap. Germline assignment: CDR1 SQVTM and CDR2 ANQGSEA.